Below are 20 T cell receptor beta chains sequenced from a single sample in a study of shared clonotypes between healthy human individuals. Using immunoSEQ multiplex PCR, the repertoire was profiled, and TCRdb retains in-frame clones only, with some absent. The profile shows 2 million or so clones, roughly 95% of them singletons. The sequencing input was naive CD4+ T cells sorted from blood. Specified subset: CD45RA+ positively selected. Every receptor here comes from a man aged 18 to 29 in good health.

The CDR3 DNA sequence: TGTGCCAGCAGCTTCGTTTTCCCCCAACCGGGCACCTACGAGCAGTACTTC. Translated, it gives CASSFVFPQPGTYEQYF. J is TRBJ2-7 and V is TRBV11-2; D unclear. Trimming took off 3 bases at V and 2 bases at J, with 20 bases between the two ends. The CDR3 length is 17 residues. Germline CDR1 is SGHAT and CDR2 is FQNNGV.

This chain connects TRBV6-5 to TRBJ1-1; TRBD1 aligns across 9 bases. This CDR3 comprises 15 residues. Germline CDR1 MNHEY, CDR2 SVGAGI. With V trimmed by 6 bases and J by 3 bases, 8 bases remained unmatched. In DNA form, the CDR3 reads TGTGCCAGCAGATGGGACAGGGTATCGGACACTGAAGCTTTCTTT. Translation: CASRWDRVSDTEAFF.

The chain recombines TRBV6-1 with TRBJ1-5, with no clear D. V gave up 1 base and J gave up 1 base, with 8 bases separating them. The CDR3 extends over 15 amino acids. The germline CDR1 and CDR2 sequences are MNHNS and SASEGT. CDR3 nucleotide sequence: TGTGCCAGCAGTGAAGGACGGCTAAGCAATCAGCCCCAGCATTTT. Its translation is CASSEGRLSNQPQHF.

V gene TRBV18 combines with J gene TRBJ2-2; D may be TRBD2 (6 bases). Trimming pared 3 bases from V and 5 bases from J, leaving 10 bases between. This CDR3 region has 14 residues. CDR1 and CDR2 (germline): KGHSH, LQKENI. This CDR3 is CASSPLASTGELFF. In nucleotides, the CDR3 is TGTGCCAGCTCACCGCTAGCGTCGACCGGGGAGCTGTTTTTT. The variable domain in full, completed from reference TRBV18 and TRBJ2-2, reads NAGVMQNPRHLVRRRGQEARLRCSPMKGHSHVYWYRQLPEEGLKFMVYLQKENIIDESGMPKERFSAEFPKEGPSILRIQQVVRGDSAAYFCASSPLASTGELFFGEGSRLTVL.

In DNA, the CDR3 is TGTGCCTGGAGTCCTCGGGGGGAGTCGTCGAATGAGCAGTTCTTC. Its protein product is CAWSPRGESSNEQFF. The rearrangement links TRBV30 to TRBJ2-1; 7 nucleotides match TRBD2. CDR1 GTSNPN and CDR2 SVGIG come from the germline V gene (reference sequence). V gave up 2 bases and J gave up 7 bases; unmatched junction bases: 11. This CDR3 comprises 15 residues.

The chain has TRBV10-2 and TRBJ1-4; D gene uncertain. V dropped 4 bases and J dropped 8 bases, with 14 bases sitting between them. The CDR3 consists of 14 residues. Per the germline V gene, CDR1 is WSHSY and CDR2 is SAAADI. CDR3 sequence: CASSGVGNTEKLFF. The DNA for the CDR3 is TGCGCCAGCAGTGGGGTAGGGAACACCGAAAAACTGTTTTTT.

The gene calls are TRBV6-1 and TRBJ2-1; D remains unclear. Trimming left V 4 bases short and J 0 bases short, with 10 bases between. There are 15 residues in the CDR3. Germline V lookup: CDR1 MNHNS, CDR2 SASEGT. CDR3: CASSVLLSSYNEQFF. Here the CDR3 DNA reads TGTGCCAGCAGTGTCCTGCTAAGCTCCTACAATGAGCAGTTCTTC.

As DNA, the CDR3 is TGTGCCAGCAGCTTAGCGGAGGCCAGGAATTCACCCCTCCACTTT. Translating it yields CASSLAEARNSPLHF. This sequence joins TRBV7-9 and TRBJ1-6; D uncertain. The CDR3 runs to 15 residues. V was pared by 0 bases and J by 7 bases, with 10 bases between. Germline values: CDR1 SEHNR, CDR2 FQNEAQ (reference sequence).

The chain uses TRBV11-2 and TRBJ2-7; 11 bases align to TRBD2. The germline gives CDR1 SGHAT, CDR2 FQNNGV. With 5 bases clipped from V and 5 bases from J, the junction kept 8 bases outside the gene matches. This CDR3 spans 15 amino acids. The CDR3 loop is CASSPILAGGHEQYF. DNA of the CDR3: TGTGCCAGCAGCCCGATCCTAGCGGGGGGCCACGAGCAGTACTTC.

This clone has only a few counts. The chain employs TRBV5-1 and TRBJ2-7; 13 bases fit TRBD2. In germline, CDR1 is SGHRS, CDR2 YFSETQ. V dropped 3 bases and J dropped 0; count of bases not matched to a gene: 3. This CDR3 is built from 16 residues. CDR3 amino acids: CASSYGTSGTSYEQYF. CDR3 nucleotide sequence: TGCGCCAGCAGCTACGGGACTAGCGGGACCTCCTACGAGCAGTACTTC.

The rearrangement uses TRBV6-1 and TRBJ2-1; 12 bases are shared with TRBD2. CDR3 length: 15 residues. Trimming cost V 5 bases and J 6 bases; bases outside gene matches: 5. The germline CDR1 and CDR2 sequences are MNHNS and SASEGT. CDR3 in DNA: TGTGCCAGCAGTCTAGCGGGAGGGGGCAGCAATGAGCAGTTCTTC. Residues: CASSLAGGGSNEQFF.

A remark on this clone: This specimen includes other DNA sequences encoding the same CDR3. The V gene is TRBV27, the J gene TRBJ1-2; possibly TRBD1 for D (5 bases). CDR3 size: 13 residues. Trimming pared 3 bases from V and 4 bases from J, leaving 9 bases between. Looked up from germline, CDR1 is MNHEY and CDR2 is SMNVEV (reference sequence). CDR3: CASSFLDSYGYTF. The CDR3 DNA follows: TGTGCCAGCAGTTTCCTTGACAGCTATGGCTACACCTTC.

The chain combines TRBV5-1 with TRBJ1-4; no reliable D call. Germline V lookup: CDR1 SGHRS, CDR2 YFSETQ. The CDR3 has 14 residues. Trimming took off 0 bases at V and 8 bases at J, with 11 bases between the two ends. The CDR3 spells CASSLGHESEKLFF. The CDR3 DNA reads as TGCGCCAGCAGCTTGGGTCATGAAAGCGAAAAACTGTTTTTT.

The chain combines TRBV11-2 with TRBJ2-5; 9 bases agree with TRBD1. This CDR3 is built from 15 residues. Germline CDR1 reads SGHAT; CDR2 reads FQNNGV. After removal of 6 bases from V and 4 bases from J, the junction contained 9 bases not matched to a gene. The CDR3 coding sequence is TGTGCCAGCAGACAGGAGACAGGGGGGTTAGAGACCCAGTACTTC. Its protein product is CASRQETGGLETQYF.

The V gene is TRBV28, the J gene TRBJ2-2; D is perhaps TRBD2 (5 bases). Per germline, CDR1 MDHEN and CDR2 SYDVKM. The CDR3 length is 14 residues. Trimming took off 10 bases at V and 1 base at J, with 13 bases between the two ends. Written as DNA, the CDR3 is TGTGCCACCTGCATCGGAGGGAACACCGGGGAGCTGTTTTTT. It is translated as CATCIGGNTGELFF. The full variable domain, its missing parts supplied by reference TRBV28 and TRBJ2-2, is DVKVTQSSRYLVKRTGEKVFLECVQDMDHENMFWYRQDPGLGLRLIYFSYDVKMKEKGDIPEGYSVSREKKERFSLILESASTNQTSMYLCATCIGGNTGELFFGEGSRLTVL.

The chain links TRBV10-3 to TRBJ1-2; TRBD1 agrees at 7 bases. CDR1 is ENHRY and CDR2 is SYGVKD in the germline V gene. The V segment lost 5 bases and the J segment 2 bases; nucleotides outside the gene matches: 2. The CDR3 contains 13 residues. The CDR3 DNA sequence: TGTGCCATCAGTCCGGACAGGAACTATGGCTACACCTTC. Translation: CAISPDRNYGYTF.

The V call is TRBV14, the J call TRBJ1-1; 12 bases align to TRBD1. J was trimmed by 3 bases and V by 2 bases; bases with no gene match: 4. Germline V lookup: CDR1 SGHDN, CDR2 FVKESK. The CDR3 length is 16 residues. In nucleotides, the CDR3 is TGTGCCAGCAGCCAACGGGACAGGGGGCGCGACACTGAAGCTTTCTTT. It translates to CASSQRDRGRDTEAFF.

The chain uses TRBV30 and TRBJ2-5; perhaps D is TRBD1 or TRBD2 (5 bases each). The CDR3 is 12 amino acids. V was cut by 5 bases and J by 2 bases, with 9 bases left in between. Germline V gene sequence: CDR1 GTSNPN, CDR2 SVGIG (reference sequence). Here the CDR3 reads CAWGTGQETQYF. DNA for the CDR3: TGTGCCTGGGGGACGGGTCAAGAGACCCAGTACTTC.

This chain connects TRBV5-1 to TRBJ2-2; maybe TRBD1 (6 bases). The V end was cut by 0 bases, the J end by 6 bases, with 15 bases between. The CDR3 covers 16 residues. Germline V gene data show CDR1 as SGHRS and CDR2 as YFSETQ. The CDR3 loop reads CASSLARGSTPGELFF. The CDR3 nucleotides read TGCGCCAGCAGCTTGGCCAGGGGCTCTACACCCGGGGAGCTGTTTTTT.

The chain is built from TRBV6-1 and TRBJ2-7; D unresolved. CDR1 is MNHNS and CDR2 is SASEGT in the germline V gene. The CDR3 extends over 14 amino acids. The V and J ends lost 2 bases and 0 bases respectively, with 8 bases between them. The CDR3 is CASSEQFDSYEQYF. The CDR3, as DNA: TGTGCCAGCAGTGAACAGTTTGACTCCTACGAGCAGTACTTC.